This TCR beta chain is drawn from a study of regulatory dendritic cells for organ transplantation. Study-wide results and limits: Memory T cells were less diverse than naive, with memory CD8+ most oligoclonal. Resting memory CD8+ T cells held the most alloreactive clonotypes. Memory CD8+ clonal expansion seemed more limited with regulatory than mature dendritic cells.

A remark on this clone: Antigen: not known.

Naive CD45RA+ and memory CD45RO+ CD4+ or CD8+ T cells were FACS-sorted. The CDR3 runs to 15 residues. Trimming stripped 4 bases from V and 4 bases from J, with 17 bases between. Germline-derived CDR1 and CDR2 are SGHDT and YYEEEE. The table came from immunoSEQ multiplex PCR; TCRdb's copy has only in-frame clones and leaves some out. The table shows roughly 30,000 clones, with approximately 82% occurring only once. This chain links TRBV5-6 with TRBJ1-1, with TRBD1 as a possible D gene (6 bases). This receptor was identified in a human donor in good health. Sequencing was performed on naive CD8+ T cells from blood. Indicated subset: CD45RA+ naive T cells. Here the CDR3 reads CASSTPQGSVTEAFF. The DNA for the CDR3 is TGTGCCAGCAGCACCCCCCAGGGGTCGGTCACTGAAGCTTTCTTT.